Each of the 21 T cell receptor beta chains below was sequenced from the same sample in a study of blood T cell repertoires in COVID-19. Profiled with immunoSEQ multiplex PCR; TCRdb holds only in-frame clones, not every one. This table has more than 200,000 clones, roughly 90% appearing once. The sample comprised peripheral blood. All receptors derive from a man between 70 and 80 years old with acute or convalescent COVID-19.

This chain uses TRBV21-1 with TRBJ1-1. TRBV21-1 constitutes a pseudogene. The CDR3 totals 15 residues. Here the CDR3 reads CASSKKRKMNTEAFF. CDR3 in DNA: TGTGCCAGCAGCAAAAAGAGGAAAATGAACACTGAAGCTTTCTTT.

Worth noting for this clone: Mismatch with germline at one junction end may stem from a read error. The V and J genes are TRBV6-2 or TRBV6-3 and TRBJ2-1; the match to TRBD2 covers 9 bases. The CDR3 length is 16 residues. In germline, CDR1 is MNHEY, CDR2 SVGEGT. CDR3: CASSYSSTSGNNVQFF. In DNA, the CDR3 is TGTGCCAGCAGTTACTCCTCGACTAGCGGTAATAATGTGCAGTTCTTC.

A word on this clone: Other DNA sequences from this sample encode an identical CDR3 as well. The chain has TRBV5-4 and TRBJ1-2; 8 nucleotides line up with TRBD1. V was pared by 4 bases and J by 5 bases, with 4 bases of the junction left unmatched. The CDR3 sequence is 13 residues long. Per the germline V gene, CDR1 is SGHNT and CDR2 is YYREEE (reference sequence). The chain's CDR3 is CASSPDRVYGYTF. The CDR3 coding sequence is TGTGCCAGCAGCCCGGACAGGGTTTATGGCTACACCTTC.

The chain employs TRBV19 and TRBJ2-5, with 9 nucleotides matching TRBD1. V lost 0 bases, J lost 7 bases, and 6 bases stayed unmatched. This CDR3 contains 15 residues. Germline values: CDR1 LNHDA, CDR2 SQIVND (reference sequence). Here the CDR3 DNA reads TGTGCCAGTAGTATAGATCTGGGACAGGGAGGGACCCAGTACTTC. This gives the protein CASSIDLGQGGTQYF.

CDR3 in amino acids: CASSALGQGNTIYF. The DNA of the CDR3 is TGTGCCAGCTCCGCCTTGGGACAGGGAAACACCATATATTTT. The chain carries TRBV18 and TRBJ1-3; 7 bases map to TRBD1. The CDR3 covers 14 residues. Losses at the gene ends were 6 bases for V and 4 bases for J; bases not matched to a gene: 6. Germline V gene data show CDR1 as KGHSH and CDR2 as LQKENI.

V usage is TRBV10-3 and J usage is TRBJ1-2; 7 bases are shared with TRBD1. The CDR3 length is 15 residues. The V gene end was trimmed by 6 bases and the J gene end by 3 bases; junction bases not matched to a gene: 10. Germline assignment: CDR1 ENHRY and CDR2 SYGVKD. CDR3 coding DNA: TGTGCCATCAGCTTTTCAGGGGGGTTGGACTATGGCTACACCTTC. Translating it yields CAISFSGGLDYGYTF.

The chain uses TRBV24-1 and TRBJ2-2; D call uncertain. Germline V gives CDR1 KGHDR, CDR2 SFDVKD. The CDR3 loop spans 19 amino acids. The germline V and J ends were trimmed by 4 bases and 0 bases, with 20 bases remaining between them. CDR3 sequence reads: CATSDRLRRAVSNTGELFF. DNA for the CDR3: TGTGCCACCAGTGACCGTCTAAGGAGAGCCGTTTCGAACACCGGGGAGCTGTTTTTT.

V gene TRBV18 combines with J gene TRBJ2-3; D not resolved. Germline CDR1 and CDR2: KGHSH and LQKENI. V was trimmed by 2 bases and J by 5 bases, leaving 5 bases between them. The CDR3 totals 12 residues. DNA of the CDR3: TGTGCCAGCTCACCATATAGAGATACGCAGTATTTT. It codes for CASSPYRDTQYF.

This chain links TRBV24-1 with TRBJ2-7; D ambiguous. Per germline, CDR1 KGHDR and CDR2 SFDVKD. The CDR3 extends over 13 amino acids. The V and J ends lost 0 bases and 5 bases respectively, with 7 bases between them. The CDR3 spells CATSDLTRDEQYF. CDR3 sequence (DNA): TGTGCCACCAGTGATTTGACCCGGGACGAGCAGTACTTC.

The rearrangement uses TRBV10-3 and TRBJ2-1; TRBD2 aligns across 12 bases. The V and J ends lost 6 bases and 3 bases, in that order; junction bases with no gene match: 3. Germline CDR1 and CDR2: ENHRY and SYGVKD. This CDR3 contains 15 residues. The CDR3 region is CAIRETSGSYNEQFF. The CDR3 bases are TGTGCCATCAGGGAGACTAGCGGGAGCTACAATGAGCAGTTCTTC.

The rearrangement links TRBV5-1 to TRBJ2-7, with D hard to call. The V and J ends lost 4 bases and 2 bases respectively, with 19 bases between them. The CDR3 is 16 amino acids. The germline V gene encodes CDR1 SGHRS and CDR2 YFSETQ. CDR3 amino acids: CASSRYSTASAYEQYF. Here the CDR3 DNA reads TGCGCCAGCAGCCGATACTCTACCGCCTCCGCCTACGAGCAGTACTTC.

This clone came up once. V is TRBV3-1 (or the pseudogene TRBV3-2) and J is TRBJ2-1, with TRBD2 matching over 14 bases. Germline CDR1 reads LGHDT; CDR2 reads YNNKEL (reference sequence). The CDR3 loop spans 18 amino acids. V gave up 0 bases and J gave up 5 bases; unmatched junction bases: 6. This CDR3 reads CASSQDLGTSGSHNEQFF. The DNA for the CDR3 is TGTGCCAGCAGCCAAGATCTAGGGACTAGCGGGAGCCACAATGAGCAGTTCTTC.

This CDR3 reads CASRPRSGSGSNEQFF. The CDR3 DNA is TGTGCCAGTAGACCCAGGAGCGGGAGCGGAAGTAATGAGCAGTTCTTC. The J gene is TRBJ2-1, the V gene TRBV19, with 8 bases lining up with TRBD2. Germline V gene data show CDR1 as LNHDA and CDR2 as SQIVND (reference sequence). V lost 6 bases and J lost 7; bases outside the gene matches: 14. The CDR3 totals 16 residues.

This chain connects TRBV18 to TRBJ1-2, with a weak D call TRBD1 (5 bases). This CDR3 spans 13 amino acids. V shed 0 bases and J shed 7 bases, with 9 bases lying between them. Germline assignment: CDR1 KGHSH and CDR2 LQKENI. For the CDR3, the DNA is TGTGCCAGCTCACCACCGGGGGGATCTGGCTACACCTTC. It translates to CASSPPGGSGYTF.

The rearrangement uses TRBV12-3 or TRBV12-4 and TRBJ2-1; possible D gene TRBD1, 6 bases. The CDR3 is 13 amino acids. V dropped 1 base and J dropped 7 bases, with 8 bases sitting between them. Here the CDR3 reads CASSLDRVNEQFF. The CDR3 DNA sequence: TGTGCCAGCAGTTTAGACAGGGTTAATGAGCAGTTCTTC.

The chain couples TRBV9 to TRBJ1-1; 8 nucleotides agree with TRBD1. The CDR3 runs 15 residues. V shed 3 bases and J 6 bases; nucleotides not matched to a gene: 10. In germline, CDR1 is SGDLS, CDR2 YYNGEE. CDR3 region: CASSAGTGGAAEAFF. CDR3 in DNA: TGTGCCAGCAGCGCTGGGACAGGAGGGGCGGCTGAAGCTTTCTTT.

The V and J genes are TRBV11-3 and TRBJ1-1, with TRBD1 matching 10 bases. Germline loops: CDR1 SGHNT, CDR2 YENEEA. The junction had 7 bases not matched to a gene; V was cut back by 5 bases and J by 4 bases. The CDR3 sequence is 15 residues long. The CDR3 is CASSDSGQGITEAFF. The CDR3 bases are TGTGCCAGCAGCGATTCGGGACAGGGGATCACTGAAGCTTTCTTT.

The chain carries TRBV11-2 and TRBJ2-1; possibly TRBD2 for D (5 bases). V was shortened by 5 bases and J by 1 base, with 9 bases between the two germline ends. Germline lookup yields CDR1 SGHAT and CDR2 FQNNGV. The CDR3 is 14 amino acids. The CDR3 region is CASSPGISYNEQFF. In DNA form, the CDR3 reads TGTGCCAGCAGCCCCGGGATTTCCTACAATGAGCAGTTCTTC. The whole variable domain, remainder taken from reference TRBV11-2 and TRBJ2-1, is EAGVAQSPRYKIIEKRQSVAFWCNPISGHATLYWYQQILGQGPKLLIQFQNNGVVDDSQLPKDRFSAERLKGVDSTLKIQPAKLEDSAVYLCASSPGISYNEQFFGPGTRLTVL.

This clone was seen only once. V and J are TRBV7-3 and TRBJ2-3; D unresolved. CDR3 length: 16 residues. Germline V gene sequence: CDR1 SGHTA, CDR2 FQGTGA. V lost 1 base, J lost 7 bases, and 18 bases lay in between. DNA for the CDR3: TGTGCCAGCAGCTTAAGCGGCAGCCCCACCTCGTATACGCAGTATTTT. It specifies CASSLSGSPTSYTQYF.

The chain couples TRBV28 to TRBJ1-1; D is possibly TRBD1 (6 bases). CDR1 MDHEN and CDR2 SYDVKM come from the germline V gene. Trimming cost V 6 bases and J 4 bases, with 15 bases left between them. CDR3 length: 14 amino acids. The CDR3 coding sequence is TGTGCCAGCAGATACAGGGTTACGGGCACTGAAGCTTTCTTT. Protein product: CASRYRVTGTEAFF.

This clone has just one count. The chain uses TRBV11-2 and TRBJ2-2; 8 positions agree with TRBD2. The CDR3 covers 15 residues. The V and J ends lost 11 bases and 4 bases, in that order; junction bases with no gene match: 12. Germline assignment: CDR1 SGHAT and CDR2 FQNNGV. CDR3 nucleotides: TGTGCCGGACAAACCGGGACTAGTACCACCGGGGAGCTGTTTTTT. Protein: CAGQTGTSTTGELFF.